This T cell receptor (beta chain) was sequenced in a study of OX40 agonist ivuxolimab in advanced cancers. Background on the whole study: Ivuxolimab was a fully human IgG2 agonistic monoclonal antibody targeting the costimulatory receptor OX40 (CD134). Intravenous ivuxolimab was administered to patients every 2 weeks at six dose levels: 0.01, 0.1, 0.3, 1.5, 3 and 10 mg/kg. Of the approximately 54 dose-escalation patients, hepatocellular carcinoma was present in roughly 19, melanoma in about 15, renal cell carcinoma in 9 and head and neck cancer in 9. A male proportion of roughly 80% and a mean age of 60 years, ranging from roughly 20 to 80, were recorded for the dose-escalation cohort. Prior anti-PD-1, anti-PD-L1 or anti-CTLA-4 therapy was permitted, and about two fifths of dose-escalation patients had received checkpoint inhibitors. Partial responses occurred in three dose-escalation patients: two with cutaneous melanoma and one with hepatocellular carcinoma. Peripheral TCRbeta sequencing aimed to test whether ivuxolimab altered TCR sequence diversity and caused clonal T-cell expansion. The paper reports the monotherapy dose-escalation portion (N of about 51 patients) of the phase I ivuxolimab trial.

Genomic DNA was extracted from sorted cells for sequencing of the TCRbeta CDR3 region. The immunoSEQ Assay was used to sequence the TCRbeta CDR3 regions. Not all clones reach the TCRdb copy of this immuneACCESS table, which keeps in-frame sequences only. Checked studies attribute under half of the gap to unresolved V genes and leave the rest unexplained. Within this sample are some 34,000 clones, with over 65% of them counted one time only. The ten most abundant clones make up 9.5% to 15% of the sample. The research as a whole found: At doses of 0.1 to 3.0 mg/kg, clonal expansion of both CD4+ and CD8+ blood T cells was observed from baseline to week 6. After ivuxolimab, expanded clones were on average more numerous among CD8+ T cells than among CD4+ T cells. In partial responders in the 0.1-3.0 mg/kg groups, normalized peripheral clonal expansion was found to be among the lowest, especially among CD8+ T cells. The antigen specificity of the clonally expanded peripheral T cells was not determined. Low levels of normalized T-cell clonal expansion were also seen in some nonresponding patients.

The trial excluded patients who had a history of autoimmune disease or who were on systemic immunosuppression. Peripheral blood for TCR sequencing was collected from all dose cohorts at baseline, on cycle 4 day 1, and on cycle 7 day 1. Samples came from an open-label, multicenter, first-in-human phase I dose-escalation trial of ivuxolimab. The trial enrolled adults with locally advanced or metastatic head and neck squamous cell, hepatocellular, melanoma or renal cell carcinoma. Before TCR sequencing, CD4+ and CD8+ T cells were separately sorted from peripheral blood. With regard to this clone: Its antigen has not been determined. There are no base qualities to consult, and no much larger clone falls within one base.

V sheds 3 bases and J sheds 6 bases, leaving 6 bases between their ends. The CDR3 starts with the cysteine, ends with the phenylalanine, and has 11 residues. Just the 33-base CDR3 DNA is kept, in frame starting at base 1. The germline V gene gives CDR1 as SGDLS and CDR2 as YYNGEE. The sequence links TRBV9 to TRBJ1-2, with the D gene call left open. This receptor was obtained from an adult with an advanced solid tumor such as melanoma, head and neck, liver or kidney cancer. This material consisted of CD4+ or CD8+ T cells sorted from blood, taken in a trial of the OX40 agonist ivuxolimab. This receptor has the CDR3 CASSGDDGYTF. The sequenced DNA: TGTGCCAGCAGCGGGGATGATGGCTACACCTTC.